The clone carrying this T cell receptor beta chain has a handful of counts. These data are taken from a study of blood T cell repertoires in COVID-19. Study-wide background: Italy, Spain and the United States were the sources of the convalescent and acute COVID-19 samples.

With 2 bases removed from V and 2 bases from J, the gap between germline ends came to 16 bases. The germline V gene encodes CDR1 MNHEY and CDR2 SVGEGT. The CDR3 is 16 residues long. Authors' data handling: Using reference gene primer amplification, nucleated cell counts were estimated. TCRdb's table, derived via immunoSEQ multiplex PCR, lists solely in-frame clones and lacks some. V and J calls and clone size come straight from that table; D and trimming were deduced from the DNA. The data show some 150,000 clones, about 82% seen once. Sequencing used peripheral blood. The chain has TRBV6-2 or TRBV6-3 and TRBJ2-7; D might be TRBD1 (5 bases). The sequence came from a woman aged 40 to 55 with active or convalescent COVID-19. The CDR3 nucleotides are TGTGCCAGCAGTTACAGTGTTAGGACACTAACCTACGAGCAGTACTTC. Translated, it gives CASSYSVRTLTYEQYF.